The next 20 T cell receptor beta chains were all read from a single sample in a study of blood T cell repertoires in COVID-19 (dated by TCRdb to the early 2020s). Preparation of the library involved the immunoSEQ multiplex PCR assay. TCRdb retrieved this table from immuneACCESS and kept in-frame rearrangements only. Not all clones are present; in checked studies, unresolved V genes account for under half, and no reason is known for the remainder. This sample comprises 150,000 to 200,000 clones, over 80% of them detected only once. 5.5% to 8% of the sample is in the top ten clones. The sample was peripheral blood. These TCRs come from a woman in her thirties or forties with COVID-19, enrolled during active disease.

This clone came up a few times. The rearrangement uses TRBV20-1 and TRBJ1-5; weak D call: TRBD1 (5 bases). Germline-derived CDR1 and CDR2 are DFQATT and SNEGSKA (reference sequence). The CDR3 contains 15 residues. Trimming left V 3 bases short and J 6 bases short, with 18 bases between. The CDR3 DNA sequence: TGCAGTGCTAGTCCGTCCGGGGGGGTCCGTCAGCCCCAGCATTTT. It yields the protein CSASPSGGVRQPQHF.

V gene TRBV24-1 combines with J gene TRBJ2-1; 8 bases line up with TRBD2. V lost 3 bases, J lost 6 bases, and 9 bases stayed unmatched. The CDR3 runs to 16 residues. In germline, CDR1 is KGHDR, CDR2 SFDVKD. CDR3 bases: TGTGCCACCAGTGATACCGGGACTAGTGTCGGCAATGAGCAGTTCTTC. Protein: CATSDTGTSVGNEQFF.

The rearrangement links TRBV28 to TRBJ2-7, with D hard to call. V lost 1 base to trimming and J lost 1 base, with 11 bases between them. This CDR3 region has 15 residues. Looked up from germline, CDR1 is MDHEN and CDR2 is SYDVKM. CDR3 sequence (DNA): TGTGCCAGCAGTTTATTAAGTACGGGTTCCTACGAGCAGTACTTC. Its protein product is CASSLLSTGSYEQYF. The whole variable domain, remainder taken from reference TRBV28 and TRBJ2-7, is DVKVTQSSRYLVKRTGEKVFLECVQDMDHENMFWYRQDPGLGLRLIYFSYDVKMKEKGDIPEGYSVSREKKERFSLILESASTNQTSMYLCASSLLSTGSYEQYFGPGTRLTVT.

The gene calls are TRBV7-3 and TRBJ2-2, with D maybe TRBD1 (5 bases). Germline V gene sequence: CDR1 SGHTA, CDR2 FQGTGA. The germline V and J ends were trimmed by 3 bases and 3 bases, with 14 bases remaining between them. The CDR3 length is 16 residues. The CDR3 sequence is CASSFRAQVDTGELFF. Written as DNA, the CDR3 is TGTGCCAGCAGCTTTAGGGCACAGGTGGACACCGGGGAGCTGTTTTTT.

This clone showed up just a few times. The chain uses TRBV6-4 and TRBJ1-5; D is unclear. Germline assignment: CDR1 MRHNA and CDR2 SNTAGT. This CDR3 has 14 residues. Trimming pared 3 bases from V and 0 bases from J, leaving 6 bases between. The CDR3 protein is CASSESFSNQPQHF. CDR3 in DNA: TGTGCCAGCAGTGAGTCTTTTAGCAATCAGCCCCAGCATTTT.

This chain uses TRBV10-3 with TRBJ2-1, with D uncertain. CDR1 and CDR2 (germline): ENHRY, SYGVKD. The germline V and J ends were trimmed by 10 bases and 10 bases, with 14 bases remaining between them. The CDR3 covers 11 residues. The CDR3 nucleotides read TGTGCCACAGGCCTTTTGACCGAGCAGTTCTTC. Its protein is CATGLLTEQFF.

The chain combines TRBV16 with TRBJ2-1; 8 bases map to TRBD1. J was trimmed by 1 base and V by 1 base; bases with no gene match: 9. The CDR3 is 18 amino acids. The germline gives CDR1 KGHSY, CDR2 FQNENV. The CDR3 spells CASSQLVTQGASYNEQFF. The CDR3 DNA is TGTGCCAGCAGCCAATTAGTTACCCAGGGGGCGTCCTACAATGAGCAGTTCTTC.

The chain carries TRBV25-1 and TRBJ1-3; 7 bases are a match to TRBD1. Germline loops: CDR1 MGHDK, CDR2 SYGVNS. The CDR3 has 18 residues. V lost 1 base and J lost 1; bases outside the gene matches: 10. CDR3 DNA sequence: TGTGCCAGCAGTGAATTATGTTACAGGGGCGCGTCTGGAAACACCATATATTTT. Protein sequence: CASSELCYRGASGNTIYF.

The chain is built from TRBV19 and TRBJ1-1; D perhaps matches TRBD1 (5 bases). Germline V gives CDR1 LNHDA, CDR2 SQIVND (reference sequence). The germline V and J ends were trimmed by 9 bases and 1 base, with 9 bases remaining between them. The CDR3 runs 12 residues. The CDR3 reads CASGTGNTEAFF. The CDR3 nucleotides read TGTGCCAGCGGGACTGGGAACACTGAAGCTTTCTTT.

The V gene is TRBV7-2, the J gene TRBJ1-4, with 10 bases aligning to TRBD1. Germline V gene lookup returns CDR1 SGHTA and CDR2 FQGNSA. V was pared by 6 bases and J by 8 bases, with 9 bases of the junction left unmatched. The CDR3 contains 15 residues. CDR3 loop: CASRARDRGREKLFF. The CDR3 DNA reads as TGTGCCAGCAGGGCCCGGGACAGGGGAAGGGAAAAACTGTTTTTT.

The genes are TRBV10-3 and TRBJ1-5, with 7 bases identical to TRBD1. Germline-derived CDR1 and CDR2 are ENHRY and SYGVKD. J was trimmed by 3 bases and V by 7 bases; bases with no gene match: 3. This CDR3 is 13 amino acids long. DNA of the CDR3: TGTGCCATCACGGGACAGACCAATCAGCCCCAGCATTTT. Translating it yields CAITGQTNQPQHF.

This rearrangement joins TRBV13 to TRBJ2-7; no firm D call. Germline CDR1 is PRHDT and CDR2 is FYEKMQ (reference sequence). Trimming took off 2 bases at V and 3 bases at J, with 14 bases between the two ends. There are 15 residues in the CDR3. CDR3 DNA: TGTGCCAGCAGCTTATACGGCGGTAAGAACTACGAGCAGTACTTC. This gives the protein CASSLYGGKNYEQYF.

This clone was counted a single time. This chain connects TRBV27 to TRBJ1-1; the D gene is possibly TRBD1 (5 bases). V lost 2 bases to trimming and J lost 0 bases, with 10 bases between them. The germline CDR1 and CDR2 sequences are MNHEY and SMNVEV (reference sequence). The CDR3 has 15 amino acids. The CDR3 here is CASSLIGHMNTEAFF. The CDR3 region has the DNA TGTGCCAGCAGTTTAATAGGACACATGAACACTGAAGCTTTCTTT.

The sample holds a few counts of this clone. The chain has TRBV15 and TRBJ1-1; a weak D match, TRBD1 (5 bases). V lost 4 bases to trimming and J lost 10 bases, with 19 bases between them. The CDR3 consists of 14 residues. Germline V gives CDR1 LNHNV, CDR2 YYDKDF (reference sequence). The CDR3 reads CATSTHGQGFGAFF. As DNA, the CDR3 is TGTGCCACCAGCACCCACGGACAAGGATTTGGAGCTTTCTTT.

The chain recombines TRBV20-1 with TRBJ2-1; unclear D gene. CDR1 DFQATT and CDR2 SNEGSKA come from the germline V gene (reference sequence). This CDR3 is 11 amino acids long. CDR3 nucleotides: TGCAAGTGGTCCCGGGACAATGAGCAGTTCTTC. Protein product: CKWSRDNEQFF.

The chain links TRBV5-1 to TRBJ2-3; TRBD1 agrees at 9 bases. CDR1 SGHRS and CDR2 YFSETQ come from the germline V gene. Germline trimming cut 4 bases from V and 2 bases from J; bases unmatched to any gene: 8. This CDR3 has 16 residues. The DNA of the CDR3 is TGCGCCAGCAGCCTCTTAAGGACAGGGGACACAGATACGCAGTATTTT. Translated: CASSLLRTGDTDTQYF.

This chain uses TRBV11-1 with TRBJ1-2; 7 nucleotides agree with TRBD1. After removal of 5 bases from V and 2 bases from J, the junction contained 11 bases not matched to a gene. This CDR3 is built from 16 residues. Germline V CDR1 and CDR2: SGHAT, FQDESV (reference sequence). CDR3: CASSPTGQQRNYGYTF. As DNA, the CDR3 is TGTGCCAGCAGCCCTACGGGACAGCAGAGAAACTATGGCTACACCTTC. Based on the CDR3 plus reference TRBV11-1 and TRBJ1-2, the full variable domain is EAEVAQSPRYKITEKSQAVAFWCDPISGHATLYWYRQILGQGPELLVQFQDESVVDDSQLPKDRFSAERLKGVDSTLKIQPAELGDSAMYLCASSPTGQQRNYGYTFGSGTRLTVV.

V is TRBV7-3 and J is TRBJ2-1, with TRBD2 as a possible D gene (7 bases). The ends were cut back, 0 bases at V and 10 bases at J, with 16 bases in the middle. This CDR3 region has 15 residues. Germline V gene data show CDR1 as SGHTA and CDR2 as FQGTGA. The chain's CDR3 is CASSLTSGGGLEQFF. DNA of the CDR3: TGTGCCAGCAGCTTAACGTCTGGCGGGGGCCTGGAGCAGTTCTTC. The full variable domain, with the rest looked up from reference TRBV7-3 and TRBJ2-1, is GAGVSQTPSNKVTEKGKYVELRCDPISGHTALYWYRQSLGQGPEFLIYFQGTGAADDSGLPNDRFFAVRPEGSVSTLKIQRTERGDSAVYLCASSLTSGGGLEQFFGPGTRLTVL.

The chain couples TRBV19 to TRBJ2-1, with 10 positions matching TRBD2. Trimming removed 2 bases from V and 6 bases from J; junction bases left unmatched: 10. In germline, CDR1 is LNHDA, CDR2 SQIVND (reference sequence). CDR3 size: 17 residues. CDR3 nucleotides: TGTGCCAGTAGTATACTCGTTAGCGGGGGGACGAGCAATGAGCAGTTCTTC. Protein product: CASSILVSGGTSNEQFF.

In nucleotides, the CDR3 is TGTGCCAGCAGTTCCGAAGCCGGACAGGCGGCTTTCTTT. Protein product: CASSSEAGQAAFF. The chain is built from TRBV28 and TRBJ1-1; 7 bases agree with TRBD1. Germline V lookup: CDR1 MDHEN, CDR2 SYDVKM. Losses at the gene ends were 4 bases for V and 11 bases for J; bases not matched to a gene: 10. The CDR3 contains 13 residues.